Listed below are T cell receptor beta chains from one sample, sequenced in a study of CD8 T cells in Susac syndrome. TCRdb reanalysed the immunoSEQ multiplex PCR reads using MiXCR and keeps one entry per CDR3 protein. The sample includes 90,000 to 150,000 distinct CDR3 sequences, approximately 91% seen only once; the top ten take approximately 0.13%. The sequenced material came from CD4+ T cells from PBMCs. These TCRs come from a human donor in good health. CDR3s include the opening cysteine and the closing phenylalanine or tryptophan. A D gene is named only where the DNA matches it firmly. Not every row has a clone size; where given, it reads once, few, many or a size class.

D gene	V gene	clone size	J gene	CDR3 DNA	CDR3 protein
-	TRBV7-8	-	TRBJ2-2	TGTGCCAGCAGCTTAAATCGGATGTACACCGGGGAGCTGTTTTTT	CASSLNRMYTGELFF
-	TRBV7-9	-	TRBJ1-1	TGTGCCAGCAGCTTAGAGGGGGGGACGAACACTGAAGCTTTCTTT	CASSLEGGTNTEAFF
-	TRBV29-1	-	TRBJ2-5	TGCAGCGTTGCCCGGACAGCCGAGACCCAGTACTTC	CSVARTAETQYF
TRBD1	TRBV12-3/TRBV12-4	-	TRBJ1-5	TGTGCCAGCAGTTTGCTCGGACAGGGACTAAATCAGCCCCAGCATTTT	CASSLLGQGLNQPQHF
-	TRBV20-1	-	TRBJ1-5	TGCAGTGTAACCTCCATTGGGGGCAGGCAGCCCCAGCATTTT	CSVTSIGGRQPQHF
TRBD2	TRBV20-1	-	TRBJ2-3	TGCAGTGCTAGTCCGGCGGGAGGGATGCGCACAGATACGCAGTATTTT	CSASPAGGMRTDTQYF
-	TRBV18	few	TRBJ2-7	TGTGCCAGCTCACCACCGGTAAGCGAGCAGTACTTC	CASSPPVSEQYF
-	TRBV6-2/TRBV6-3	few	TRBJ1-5	TGTGCCAGCAGCCAGGGTTATAGCAATCAGCCCCAGCATTTT	CASSQGYSNQPQHF
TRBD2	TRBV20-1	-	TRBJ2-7	TGCAGTGCTCTTGGAGCGGGAGCTTTCCCCGAGCAGTACTTC	CSALGAGAFPEQYF
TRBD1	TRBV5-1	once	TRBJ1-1	TGCGCCAGCAGTCTACAGGGGGGCCCGAACACTGAAGCTTTCTTT	CASSLQGGPNTEAFF
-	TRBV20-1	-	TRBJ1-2	TGCAGTGCTAGTATACGCAGTCATGGCTACACCTTC	CSASIRSHGYTF
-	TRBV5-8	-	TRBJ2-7	TGTGCCAGCATTACTGCAGGAGGGATTGAGCAGTACTTC	CASITAGGIEQYF
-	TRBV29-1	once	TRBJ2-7	TGCAGCGTTAAAATCGAAGCATTCTTTTACGAGCAGTACTTC	CSVKIEAFFYEQYF
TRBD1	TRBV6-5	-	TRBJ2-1	TGTGCCAGCAAACACACAGGGGGCGGGAACAATGAGCAGTTCTTC	CASKHTGGGNNEQFF
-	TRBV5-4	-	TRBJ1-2	TGTGCCAGCAGTGACGGACAGTATGGCTACACCTTC	CASSDGQYGYTF
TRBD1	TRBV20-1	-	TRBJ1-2	TGCAGTGCTAGGGGTACAGGGGGCTCTGGCTACACCTTC	CSARGTGGSGYTF
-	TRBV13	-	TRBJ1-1	TGTGCCAGCAGCTCCCAGAGACGGGGGGCTTTCTTT	CASSSQRRGAFF
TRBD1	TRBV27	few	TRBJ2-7	TGTGCCAGCAGCCTCGGACAGGCCTCCTCCTACGAGCAGTACTTC	CASSLGQASSYEQYF
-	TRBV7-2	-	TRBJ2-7	TGTGCCAGCACCCCAATGGACGGGCCCTACGAGCAGTACTTC	CASTPMDGPYEQYF
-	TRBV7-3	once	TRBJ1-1	TGTGCCAGCAGGCTAGGGGCAGGAGCGGAGACTGAAGCTTTCTTT	CASRLGAGAETEAFF
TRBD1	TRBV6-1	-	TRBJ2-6	TGTGCCAGCACCCGGTGGTCGGGACAGCCCGTGGCCAACGTCCTGACTTTC	CASTRWSGQPVANVLTF
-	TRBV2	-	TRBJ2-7	TGTGCCAGCAGTTGGACACCAGTCGAGCAGTACTTC	CASSWTPVEQYF
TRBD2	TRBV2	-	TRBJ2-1	TGTGCCACGTTCTCCGCGGGAGGGCCGGCTGGTAACAATGAGCAGTTCTTC	CATFSAGGPAGNNEQFF
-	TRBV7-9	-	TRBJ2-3	TGTGCCAGCAGCCCCCTAGGGGATACGCAGTATTTT	CASSPLGDTQYF
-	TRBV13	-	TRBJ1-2	TGTGCCAGCAGCGGAGAGACAGCCAAGGACACCTCTCCCTATGGCTACACCTTC	CASSGETAKDTSPYGYTF
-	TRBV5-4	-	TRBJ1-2	TGTGCCAGCAGCGGGACTGCCTATGGCTACACCTTC	CASSGTAYGYTF
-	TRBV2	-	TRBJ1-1	TGTGCCAGCAGTGGACGGAGGGACACTGAAGCTTTCTTT	CASSGRRDTEAFF
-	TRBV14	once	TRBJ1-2	TGTGCCAGCAGCCAAGGGCAGGCGGCGGCTTACTATGGCTACACCTTC	CASSQGQAAAYYGYTF
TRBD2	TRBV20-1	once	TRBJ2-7	TGCAGTGCTAGAGATGGGACTAGCAGCAGATACGAGCAGTACTTC	CSARDGTSSRYEQYF
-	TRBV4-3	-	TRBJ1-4	TGCGCCAGCAGCCAAGATATAGTGTCGGCTAATGAAAAACTGTTTTTT	CASSQDIVSANEKLFF
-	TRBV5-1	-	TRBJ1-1	TGCGCCAGCAGCGAGACATCGAACACTGAAGCTTTCTTT	CASSETSNTEAFF
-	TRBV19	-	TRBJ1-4	TGTGCCAGTACGTCGACGGTTAATGAAAAACTGTTTTTT	CASTSTVNEKLFF
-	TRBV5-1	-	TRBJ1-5	TGCGCCAGCAGCCTGGACGGCAATAGCAATCAGCCCCAGCATTTT	CASSLDGNSNQPQHF
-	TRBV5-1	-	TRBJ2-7	TGCGCCAGCAGCTTGGAAGGCAGCCCCTACGAGCAGTACTTC	CASSLEGSPYEQYF
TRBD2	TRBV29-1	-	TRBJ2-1	TGCAGCGTTAATGGAGGGCTAGCGGGCCTTGGGGCCTACAATGAGCAGTTCTTC	CSVNGGLAGLGAYNEQFF
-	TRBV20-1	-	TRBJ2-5	TGCAGTGCTAGCGGACAAGAGACCCAGTACTTC	CSASGQETQYF
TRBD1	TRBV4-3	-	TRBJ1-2	TGCGCCAGCAGCCAAGATCTGGACAGGGGGCGAGGCTACACCTTC	CASSQDLDRGRGYTF
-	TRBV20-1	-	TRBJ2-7	TGCAGTGCTAGAAGCCTCACGAACCGGGGCCAGTTCGACGAGCAGTACTTC	CSARSLTNRGQFDEQYF
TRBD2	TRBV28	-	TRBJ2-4	TGTGCCAGCAGTTTGACTAGCGGGAGCATCAACATTCAGTACTTC	CASSLTSGSINIQYF
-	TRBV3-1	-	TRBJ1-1	TGTGCCAGCAGCCTTTTGGGGGTCGTGGACACTGAAGCTTTCTTT	CASSLLGVVDTEAFF
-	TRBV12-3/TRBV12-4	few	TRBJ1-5	TGTGCCAGCAGCCGGGACATCAATCAGCCCCAGCATTTT	CASSRDINQPQHF
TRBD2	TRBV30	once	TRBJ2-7	TGTGCCGGCGTTACTAGCGCACCCTACGAGCAGTACTTC	CAGVTSAPYEQYF
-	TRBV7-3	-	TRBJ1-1	TGTGCCAGCAGCTTCCCACCAGGGCATGAAGCTTTCTTT	CASSFPPGHEAFF
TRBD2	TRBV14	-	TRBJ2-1	TGTGCCAGCAGGTCAACTAGCGGGAGTTACAATGAGCAGTTCTTC	CASRSTSGSYNEQFF
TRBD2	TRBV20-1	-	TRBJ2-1	TGCAGTGCTAGAGATCTTGGGGGGGATTACAATGAGCAGTTCTTC	CSARDLGGDYNEQFF
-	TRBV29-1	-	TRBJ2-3	TGCAGCGTCGAGGGGGGGGCAGGGACGGATACGCAGTATTTT	CSVEGGAGTDTQYF
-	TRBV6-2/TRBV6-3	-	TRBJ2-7	TGTGCCAGCAAGAAACGGACGCGAAACTCCTACGAGCAGTACTTC	CASKKRTRNSYEQYF
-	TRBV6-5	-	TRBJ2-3	TGTGCCAGCAGTTCCCCTTACGGCAAGGGTCCTTTTGGGGATACGCAGTATTTT	CASSSPYGKGPFGDTQYF
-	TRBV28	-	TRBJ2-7	TGTGCCAGCAGTGATCTAGCGTACGAGCAGTACTTC	CASSDLAYEQYF
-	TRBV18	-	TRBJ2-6	TGTGCCAGCTCACTAGACGGGAATGGGGCCAACGTCCTGACTTTC	CASSLDGNGANVLTF
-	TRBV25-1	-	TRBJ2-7	TGTGCCAGCAGTGAAAATATAGGGTACAACGAGCAGTACTTC	CASSENIGYNEQYF
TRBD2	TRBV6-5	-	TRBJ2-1	TGTGCCAGCAGTGCCCCTAGCGGGGGGGGAAATGAGCAGTTCTTC	CASSAPSGGGNEQFF
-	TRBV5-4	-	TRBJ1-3	TGTGCCAGCAGCTTGGCCGTTATGGGGAGCTCTGGAAACACCATATATTTT	CASSLAVMGSSGNTIYF